This entry lists 4 T cell receptor beta chains sequenced from one sample in a study of CD4 T cells in relation to SARS-CoV-2 and coronaviruses. Libraries were prepared by immunoSEQ multiplex PCR; TCRdb keeps only in-frame clonotypes and omits some of them. This sample carries tens of thousands of clones, about 94% of them seen once, and the ten largest clones take over 0.11%. Unexposed donor CD4+ T cells date from about 2011-2018, before the COVID-19 pandemic. Sequenced input: naive CD4+ T cells from PBMCs. The sample's subset: naive CD4+ T cells isolated by negative enrichment. All receptors derive from a human donor in good health.

The V call is TRBV5-1, the J call TRBJ2-1; 12 bases are shared with TRBD2. J was trimmed by 15 bases and V by 5 bases; bases with no gene match: 12. This CDR3 contains 14 residues. The germline V gene encodes CDR1 SGHRS and CDR2 YFSETQ. As DNA, the CDR3 is TGCGCCAGCAGGGGGGAACTAGCGGGAGGCAACGCGTTCTTC. It yields the protein CASRGELAGGNAFF.

This clone was seen a single time. The chain couples TRBV19 to TRBJ1-6; D is possibly TRBD1 (6 bases). Germline lookup yields CDR1 LNHDA and CDR2 SQIVND (reference sequence). This CDR3 contains 15 residues. V dropped 11 bases and J dropped 3 bases, with 17 bases sitting between them. In DNA, the CDR3 is TGTGCCGGGACTGACAGGAGTTTCTATAATTCACCCCTCCACTTT. This gives the protein CAGTDRSFYNSPLHF.

V usage is TRBV4-2 and J usage is TRBJ2-1; 8 bases are shared with TRBD2. Germline V gives CDR1 LGHNA, CDR2 YNFKEQ. Trimming took 0 bases from V and 10 from J; bases not matched to a gene: 8. The CDR3 extends over 15 amino acids. The CDR3 protein is CASSQDLGGGREQFF. CDR3 coding DNA: TGTGCCAGCAGCCAAGATCTGGGTGGCGGGAGGGAGCAGTTCTTC.

The chain is built from TRBV28 and TRBJ1-2; TRBD1 aligns across 7 bases. This CDR3 region has 15 residues. CDR1 and CDR2 from the germline V gene are MDHEN and SYDVKM. J was trimmed by 4 bases and V by 2 bases; bases with no gene match: 7. The CDR3 bases are TGTGCCAGCAGTTTACCCCGGGACAGCGTCTATGGCTACACCTTC. Translated, it gives CASSLPRDSVYGYTF.